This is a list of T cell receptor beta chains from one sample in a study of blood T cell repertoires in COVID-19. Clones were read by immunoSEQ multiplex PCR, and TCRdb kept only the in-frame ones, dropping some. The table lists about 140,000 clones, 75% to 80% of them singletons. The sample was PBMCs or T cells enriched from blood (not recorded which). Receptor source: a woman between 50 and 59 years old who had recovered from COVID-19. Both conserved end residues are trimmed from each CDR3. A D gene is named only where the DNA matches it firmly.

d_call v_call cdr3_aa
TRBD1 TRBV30 AWSVPGQGSQPQH
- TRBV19 ASSIGRPSSYNSPLH
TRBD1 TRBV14 ASSPYRGRTDTQY
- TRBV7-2 ASSFGRGNTEAF
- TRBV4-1 ASSRTTSGLRGIDEQF
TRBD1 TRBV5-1 ASSLTTGGTDTQY
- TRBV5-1 ASSPAGPHQPQH
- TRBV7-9 ASSLNNEQF
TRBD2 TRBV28 ASSFPTSGRAEETQY
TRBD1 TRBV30 AWSLQGDTEAF
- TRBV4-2 ASSQDPRGEGEKLF
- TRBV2 ASAEEYLYEQY
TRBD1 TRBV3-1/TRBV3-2 ASSQTGGKQPQH
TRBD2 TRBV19 ASSRGTKIDTQY
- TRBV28 ASSFADYHYKQTGELF
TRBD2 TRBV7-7 ASSPGLAGTTYEQY
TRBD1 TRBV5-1 ASSLGSQGVNYGYT
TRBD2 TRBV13 ASSSGTSGWGEQY
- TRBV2 ASSNREMGEKLF
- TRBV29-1 SVEVPGYGYT
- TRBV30 AWSYTGSEAF
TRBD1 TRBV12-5 ASGLGGQGNT
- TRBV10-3 AISEQDYEQY
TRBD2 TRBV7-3 ASSVGLAGLETQY
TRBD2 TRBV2 ASSEASGRANEQF
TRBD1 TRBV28 ASNDRGLGQPQH
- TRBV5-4 ASSHTIRGTGELF
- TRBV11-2 ASSFSLAGTQY
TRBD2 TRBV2 ASSPLAGGAGELF
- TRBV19 ASRADRWRGDTQY
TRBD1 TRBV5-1 ASSLNRGRTEAF
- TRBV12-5 ASGLWQSNQPQH
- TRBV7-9 ASSLSFGFDGYT
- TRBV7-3 ASSLYQGMGNEQF
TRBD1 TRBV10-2 ATVEGANTEAF
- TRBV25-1 ASSDRRASGANVLT
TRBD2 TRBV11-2 ASSLVATSGYNEQF
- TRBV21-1 ASSLPEREWGGADTQY
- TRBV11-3 ASTEEVSPLH
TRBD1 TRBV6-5 ASSPRQGNNNEQF
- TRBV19 ASSTGVGQPQH
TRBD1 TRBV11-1 ASSSRPPGGIETQY
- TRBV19 ASSILGAANTGELF
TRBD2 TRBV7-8 ASRFSGSGEQF
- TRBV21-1 ASSLRTGAQRDQPQH
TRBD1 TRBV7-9 ASSLQGAPNYGYT
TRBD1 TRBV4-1 ASSQGGRGNDRTGELF
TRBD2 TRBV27 ASRPLGLAGGIHEQY
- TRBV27 ASSQSRDLNTEAF
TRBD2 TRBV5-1 ASSLEASGGAYNEQF
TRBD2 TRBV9 ASSLTGGYNEQF